The source of this TCR beta chain is a study of blood T cell repertoires in COVID-19. Study processing details: Quantification of nucleated cells was approximated via reference gene primer amplification. TCRdb's copy holds only in-frame clones and misses some; the assay was immunoSEQ multiplex PCR. That table furnishes V, J and clone size, whereas the DNA furnished D and trimming. Here the sample spans 250,000 to 350,000 clones, 70% to 85% being singletons. This clone was observed many times. With 4 bases removed from V and 2 bases from J, the gap between germline ends came to 8 bases. Germline V gene data show CDR1 as SGHTA and CDR2 as FQGTGA. This CDR3 contains 13 residues.

The receptor was derived from a human donor with COVID-19, enrolled during active disease. The donor label of this sample is uncertain. The chain has TRBV7-3 and TRBJ1-1; a weak D match, TRBD1 (5 bases). The material sequenced was peripheral blood. The CDR3 reads CASSWTINTEAFF. CDR3 nucleotides: TGTGCCAGCAGCTGGACAATTAACACTGAAGCTTTCTTT. The full variable domain, completed using reference TRBV7-3 and TRBJ1-1, is GAGVSQTPSNKVTEKGKYVELRCDPISGHTALYWYRQSLGQGPEFLIYFQGTGAADDSGLPNDRFFAVRPEGSVSTLKIQRTERGDSAVYLCASSWTINTEAFFGQGTRLTVV.